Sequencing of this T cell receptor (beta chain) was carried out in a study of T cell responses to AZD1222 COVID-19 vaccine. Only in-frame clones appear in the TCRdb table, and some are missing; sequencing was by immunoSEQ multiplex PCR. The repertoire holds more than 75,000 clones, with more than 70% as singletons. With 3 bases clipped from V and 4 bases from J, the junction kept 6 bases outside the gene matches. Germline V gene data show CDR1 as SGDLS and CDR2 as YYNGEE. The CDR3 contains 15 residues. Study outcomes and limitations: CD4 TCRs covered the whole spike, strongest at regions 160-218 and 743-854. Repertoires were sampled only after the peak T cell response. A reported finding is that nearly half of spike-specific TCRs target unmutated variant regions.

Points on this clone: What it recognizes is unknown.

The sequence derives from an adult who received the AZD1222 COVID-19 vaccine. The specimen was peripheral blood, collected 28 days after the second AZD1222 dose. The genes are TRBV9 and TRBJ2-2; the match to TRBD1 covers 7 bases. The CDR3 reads CASSALGQPTGELFF. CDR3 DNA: TGTGCCAGCAGCGCGTTGGGACAGCCCACCGGGGAGCTGTTTTTT.